These T cell receptor beta chains were read from a single sample in a study of T cells after yellow fever vaccination. TCRdb reprocessed the 5' RACE reads with MiXCR, giving one entry per CDR3 protein. The sample has approximately 85,000 distinct CDR3 sequences; 13% are singletons. The material sequenced was CD8+ T cells not binding an NS4B(214-222) dextramer, sorted from PBMCs, taken roughly 20 days after the first yellow fever vaccination. These receptors were obtained from a man aged 18 to 29 who received the YFV17D yellow fever vaccine. The CDR3 runs from the conserved cysteine through the conserved F or W. A D gene is named only where the DNA matches it firmly. Size tells how often a clone was seen (once, few, many) or the class of an expanded clone, and some rows leave it out.

clone size	J gene	CDR3 length	D gene	V gene	CDR3 DNA	CDR3 protein
-	TRBJ1-1	15	TRBD1	TRBV7-3	TGTGCCAGCAGCTCCCACGGGACAGGGGGAACTGAAGCTTTCTTT	CASSSHGTGGTEAFF
-	TRBJ2-7	12	-	TRBV7-3	TGTGCCAGCAGCCCGACCGGGACAGAGCAGTACTTC	CASSPTGTEQYF
many	TRBJ1-4	14	TRBD1	TRBV7-6	TGTGCCAGCAGCCACAGGGGGCTTCATGAAAAACTGTTTTTT	CASSHRGLHEKLFF
-	TRBJ2-1	15	-	TRBV9	TGTGCCAGCAGCTCTTGGACTTCGTCCTACAATGAGCAGTTCTTC	CASSSWTSSYNEQFF
few	TRBJ2-3	13	TRBD1	TRBV20-1	TGCAGTGGCCGGGACAGGAACACAGATACGCAGTATTTT	CSGRDRNTDTQYF
few	TRBJ2-7	14	TRBD1	TRBV20-1	TGCAGTGCTAGAGATGGGACAGGCTCCTACGAGCAGTACTTC	CSARDGTGSYEQYF
many	TRBJ2-2	15	-	TRBV20-1	TGCAGTGCTAGACTACGGGGGACGAACACCGGGGAGCTGTTTTTT	CSARLRGTNTGELFF
-	TRBJ2-5	16	TRBD1	TRBV7-8	TGTGCCAGCAGCTTAGCCCGAGGGGGCCTACAAGAGACCCAGTACTTC	CASSLARGGLQETQYF
-	TRBJ1-1	18	TRBD1	TRBV7-8	TGTGCCAGCAGCTTAGTTAGAGGGACAGGGAGGCTGAACACTGAAGCTTTCTTT	CASSLVRGTGRLNTEAFF
-	TRBJ2-2	12	-	TRBV6-6	TGTGCCAGCAGCGGGGTGGTCGGGGAGCTGTTTTTT	CASSGVVGELFF
-	TRBJ1-5	15	-	TRBV12-5	TGTGCTAGTGGTTTGGACCACAGAACCAATCAGCCCCAGCATTTT	CASGLDHRTNQPQHF
few	TRBJ1-2	12	-	TRBV28	TGTGCCAGCGGTGACGGTAACTATGGCTACACCTTC	CASGDGNYGYTF
few	TRBJ2-4	14	-	TRBV7-9	TGTGCCAGCAGAGATCAGTCGGTAGACAACATTCAGTACTTC	CASRDQSVDNIQYF
-	TRBJ2-7	13	-	TRBV4-1	TGCGCCAGCAGCCCGTCAGGGACGGGCGAGCAGTACTTC	CASSPSGTGEQYF
few	TRBJ2-5	19	-	TRBV11-1	TGTGCCAGCAGCTTAAAGGACGGGATGGCGGTACGGGGCGGTGAGACCCAGTACTTC	CASSLKDGMAVRGGETQYF
-	TRBJ2-2	15	-	TRBV5-1	TGCGCCAGCAGCTTGTTCGGACTCCACACCGGGGAGCTGTTTTTT	CASSLFGLHTGELFF
-	TRBJ1-1	14	-	TRBV5-3	TGTGCCAGAAGCTGGTGCAGGGGTTTCACTGAAGCTTTCTTT	CARSWCRGFTEAFF
few	TRBJ2-1	15	-	TRBV4-1	TGCGCCAGCAGCCATCCAGCCCTTACCTACAATGAGCAGTTCTTC	CASSHPALTYNEQFF
few	TRBJ1-3	14	-	TRBV11-2	TGTGCCAGCAGCTTACCTGAACGAAGAAACACCATATATTTT	CASSLPERRNTIYF
few	TRBJ2-6	18	TRBD2	TRBV4-2	TGTGCCAGCAGCCACATAGCGGGGGATGACTCTGGGGCCAACGTCCTGACTTTC	CASSHIAGDDSGANVLTF
-	TRBJ2-5	16	-	TRBV7-6	TGTGCCAGCAGCTTAGTCGGCCTTGAGGGGGAAGAGACCCAGTACTTC	CASSLVGLEGEETQYF
-	TRBJ1-1	13	-	TRBV7-3	TGTGCCAGCAGCTTAGGAGGGGTGGGTGAAGCTTTCTTT	CASSLGGVGEAFF
-	TRBJ2-1	19	TRBD1	TRBV5-1	TGCGCCAGCAGTAGCCCGGGACAGGGAACTTTTAGCTCCTACAATGAGCAGTTCTTC	CASSSPGQGTFSSYNEQFF
-	TRBJ2-7	17	TRBD2	TRBV7-2	TGTGCCAGCAGCTTTGTAAGTCTCGGACTAGCGGGGAGCGAGCAGTACTTC	CASSFVSLGLAGSEQYF
-	TRBJ2-2	17	TRBD2	TRBV4-1	TGCGCCAGCAGCCAAACAGCGGGGGCTGAGAACACCGGGGAGCTGTTTTTT	CASSQTAGAENTGELFF
few	TRBJ2-3	18	TRBD2	TRBV6-1	TGTGCCAGCAGTCCCATCGGACTAGCGGGGGGAGGCACAGATACGCAGTATTTT	CASSPIGLAGGGTDTQYF